What follows is one T cell receptor (beta chain) and its context. The sample holds other DNA sequences that translate to the same CDR3. From germline, CDR1 is SNHLY and CDR2 FYNNEI. After removal of 6 bases from V and 3 bases from J, the junction contained 2 bases not matched to a gene. This CDR3 comprises 14 residues. These data belong to a study of blood T cell repertoires in COVID-19. Study overall: The United States, Italy and Spain supplied acute and convalescent COVID-19 samples.

Original data processing: Estimation of nucleated cell counts was performed using reference gene primer amplification. TCRdb's copy holds only in-frame clones and misses some; the assay was immunoSEQ multiplex PCR. Clone size and V and J calls were adopted from that table, with D and trimming inferred from the DNA. The data show 95,000 to 110,000 clones, about 89% seen once. The clonotype originates from a man aged 45-65 years with acute or convalescent COVID-19. The rearrangement links TRBV2 to TRBJ2-3; 11 bases agree with TRBD2. Sequencing was done on a sample of peripheral blood. CDR3 residues: CASSASGRTDTQYF. As DNA, the CDR3 is TGTGCCAGCAGCGCTAGCGGGAGGACAGATACGCAGTATTTT. The whole variable domain, remainder taken from reference TRBV2 and TRBJ2-3, is EPEVTQTPSHQVTQMGQEVILRCVPISNHLYFYWYRQILGQKVEFLVSFYNNEISEKSEIFDDQFSVERPDGSNFTLKIRSTKLEDSAMYFCASSASGRTDTQYFGPGTRLTVL.